A selection of T cell receptor beta chains follows, all from one sample in a study of radiation and T cells in renal cell carcinoma. The method was immunoSEQ multiplex PCR; TCRdb's version includes in-frame clones alone and lacks a portion of them. Among some 81,000 clones listed, roughly nine tenths were seen once. Here the sequenced sample was blood, taken from a patient whose treatment included radiotherapy and nephrectomy. The source of these receptors is a woman in her seventies with renal cell carcinoma. The CDR3 runs from the conserved cysteine through the conserved F or W.

v_gene,CDR3aa
TRBV10-3,CAIELASGKGYTF
TRBV4-3,CASSQMRRSNTEAFF
TRBV30,CAWSSTGGTEAFF
TRBV28,CASSLGQTNTIYF
TRBV4-2,CASSQESLLNTGELFF
TRBV18,CASSPFDGRLITEAFF
TRBV5-4,CASSLGQYTDTQYF
TRBV7-2,CADGEGGTDTQYF
TRBV28,CASTPSGETEAFF
TRBV10-3,CAISEVTGGGGNQPQHF
TRBV5-6,CASSLVGGANYEQYF
TRBV9,CASSALGGDTEAFF